One and the same sample provided the 2 T cell receptor beta chains below, sequenced in a study of vaccination effects on CD4 cells after COVID-19. The assay was immunoSEQ multiplex PCR, and TCRdb's table has in-frame clones only and misses some. The profile shows tens of thousands of clones, approximately 76% of them singletons. For these receptors, no antigen is known. ViraFEST expansion of antigen-specific CD4+ T cells with viral peptide pools preceded sequencing. Upon completion of under eleven days in culture, CD4+ T cells were isolated. Nucleocapsid antibodies were negative in the vaccine recipients, who had never had SARS-CoV-2 infection. Sequencing used CD4+ T cells from PBMCs cultured with HCoV-NL63 spike peptides, obtained before COVID-19 vaccination. The receptor source for this set is a human donor who received a COVID-19 vaccine.

The chain employs TRBV18 and TRBJ2-7, with D maybe TRBD1 (6 bases). V was pared by 2 bases and J by 7 bases, with 12 bases between. CDR1 is KGHSH and CDR2 is LQKENI in the germline V gene. CDR3 size: 13 residues. CDR3 coding DNA: TGTGCCAGCTCACCATGGGGGCAGGGGGAGCAGTACGTC. This translates into CASSPWGQGEQYV.

This rearrangement joins TRBV11-2 to TRBJ1-2; TRBD1 aligns across 12 bases. The V gene end was trimmed by 4 bases and the J gene end by 4 bases; junction bases not matched to a gene: 4. The CDR3 contains 15 residues. Germline lookup yields CDR1 SGHAT and CDR2 FQNNGV. For the CDR3, the DNA is TGTGCCAGCAGCTCGGGGACAGGGGGCATCTATGGCTACACCTTC. Translating gives CASSSGTGGIYGYTF.